This entry lists 18 T cell receptor beta chains sequenced from one sample in a study of blood T cells in healthy people across ages. Primed by a sample-barcoded 5' primer and a J-beta primer mix, a second PCR proceeded for about 6 to 12 cycles. In TCRdb, the 5' RACE reads were re-called with MiXCR into one record per CDR3 protein. The sample contains around 850,000 distinct CDR3 sequences, around 36% of which appear only once. The sequencing sample was made of blood. The source is a man younger than 35 in good health.

V is TRBV7-9 and J is TRBJ1-1; D not certain. Trimming stripped 1 base from V and 7 bases from J, with 16 bases between. This CDR3 comprises 15 residues. CDR1 and CDR2 from the germline V gene are SEHNR and FQNEAQ (reference sequence). In DNA form, the CDR3 reads TGTGCCAGCAGCTTAGGGTTTTCCCCGGCAGGTGAAGCTTTCTTT. Amino acid sequence: CASSLGFSPAGEAFF.

The chain is built from TRBV6-6 and TRBJ1-5; perhaps TRBD1 as D (5 bases). CDR1 is MNHNY and CDR2 is SVGAGI in the germline V gene (reference sequence). The V end was cut by 2 bases, the J end by 5 bases, with 16 bases between. The CDR3 is 16 residues long. CDR3 loop: CASSYRTQGAYQPQHF. The CDR3 nucleotides are TGTGCCAGCAGTTACCGGACGCAGGGAGCCTATCAGCCCCAGCATTTT.

This clonotype was seen only a few times. The CDR3 sequence is CASSQLAGAYTDTQYF. CDR3 nucleotide sequence: TGTGCCAGCTCTCAACTAGCGGGGGCCTACACAGATACGCAGTATTTT. This chain connects TRBV18 to TRBJ2-3; 11 nucleotides align to TRBD2. This CDR3 spans 16 amino acids. The J segment lost 2 bases and the V segment lost 6 bases, leaving 7 bases of the junction unmatched. Germline loops: CDR1 KGHSH, CDR2 LQKENI.

As to this clonotype: It may be a read error: a sequence one base away is much more abundant. The rearrangement joins TRBV4-2 to TRBJ1-1; 7 bases are shared with TRBD1. The CDR3 covers 13 residues. Germline CDR1 and CDR2: LGHNA and YNFKEQ. Here the CDR3 reads CAGSPQADREAFF. CDR3 in DNA: TGTGCCGGCAGCCCCCAAGCGGACAGGGAAGCTTTCTTT.

This chain joins TRBV29-1 and TRBJ2-1, with 15 bases that match TRBD2. The CDR3 length is 15 residues. CDR1 SQVTM and CDR2 ANQGSEA come from the germline V gene. Trimming took 3 bases from V and 6 from J; bases not matched to a gene: 3. CDR3 sequence (DNA): TGCAGCGTTGACGGGACTAGCGGGGGGATCAATGAGCAGTTCTTC. Translated: CSVDGTSGGINEQFF.

The chain carries TRBV7-8 and TRBJ1-5; D perhaps matches TRBD1 (6 bases). The germline V and J ends were trimmed by 2 bases and 5 bases, with 16 bases remaining between them. Germline V lookup: CDR1 SGHVS, CDR2 FQNEAQ. This CDR3 contains 16 residues. This chain's CDR3 is CASSLMGRGLYQPQHF. In DNA, the CDR3 is TGTGCCAGCAGCTTAATGGGCAGGGGACTTTATCAGCCCCAGCATTTT. Drawing the rest from reference TRBV7-8 and TRBJ1-5, the complete variable domain is GAGVSQSPRYKVAKRGQDVALRCDPISGHVSLFWYQQALGQGPEFLTYFQNEAQLDKSGLPSDRFFAERPEGSVSTLKIQRTQQEDSAVYLCASSLMGRGLYQPQHFGDGTRLSIL.

The chain is built from TRBV3-1 and TRBJ2-7; unclear D gene. The J call may be mistaken, given a closer DNA end match to TRBJ2-5. The CDR3 loop spans 13 amino acids. In germline, CDR1 is LGHDT, CDR2 YNNKEL (reference sequence). The CDR3 DNA reads as TGTGCCAGCAGCCAAGGAGGTTCTGGGACCCAGTACTTC. Protein sequence: CASSQGGSGTQYF.

The chain carries TRBV7-2 and TRBJ1-3, with D unclear. Trimming shortened V by 3 bases and J by 0 bases, and 9 bases separated the two germline ends. This CDR3 has 15 amino acids. CDR1 is SGHTA, CDR2 FQGNSA, per germline. The chain's CDR3 is CASSFGPSSGNTIYF. In DNA, the CDR3 is TGTGCCAGCAGCTTCGGTCCAAGCTCTGGAAACACCATATATTTT.

This clonotype is a singleton in its sample. The chain is built from TRBV7-9 and TRBJ1-2; maybe TRBD1 (5 bases). Trimming removed 3 bases at V and 0 bases at J, with 8 bases between. The CDR3 has 14 residues. CDR1 is SEHNR, CDR2 FQNEAQ, per germline (reference sequence). CDR3 nucleotide sequence: TGTGCCAGCAGCTTCAGGGAGTCTAACTATGGCTACACCTTC. Protein sequence: CASSFRESNYGYTF.

The V and J genes are TRBV9 and TRBJ2-2, with D perhaps being TRBD1 or TRBD2 (5 bases each). Germline CDR1 is SGDLS and CDR2 is YYNGEE. Trimming shortened V by 0 bases and J by 7 bases, and 7 bases separated the two germline ends. The CDR3 spans 13 residues. CDR3 coding DNA: TGTGCCAGCAGCGTAGAGGGGAGCGGGGAGCTGTTTTTT. This encodes CASSVEGSGELFF.

In this sample, this clonotype turned up a few times. V and J are TRBV10-3 and TRBJ1-2; D is unclear. The CDR3 has 15 amino acids. Germline CDR1 ENHRY, CDR2 SYGVKD. V lost 3 bases and J 4 bases, leaving 15 bases between the germline ends. The CDR3 region has the DNA TGTGCCATCAGTGACTCTCAGGACCCTCTCTATGGCTACACCTTC. Amino acids: CAISDSQDPLYGYTF.

Turning to this clonotype: Germline is not matched at one junction end, which may reflect a read error. The V gene is TRBV12-5, the J gene TRBJ2-1; 10 positions agree with TRBD2. The CDR3 is made up of 15 amino acids. Per the germline V gene, CDR1 is LGHNT and CDR2 is FRNRAP. The CDR3 region is CVSGPGQAGGHEQFF. CDR3 nucleotides: TGTGTTAGTGGACCAGGACAAGCGGGGGGGCATGAGCAGTTCTTC.

V gene TRBV4-1 combines with J gene TRBJ1-5, with no clear D. This CDR3 has 15 amino acids. Germline values: CDR1 MGHRA, CDR2 YSYEKL. Trimming pared 0 bases from V and 3 bases from J, leaving 9 bases between. The CDR3 coding sequence is TGCGCCAGCAGCCAAGATAGCAGCGCCAATCAGCCCCAGCATTTT. Its translation: CASSQDSSANQPQHF.

The chain recombines TRBV7-6 with TRBJ1-1, with 11 nucleotides matching TRBD1. The CDR3 covers 17 residues. Per the germline V gene, CDR1 is SGHVS and CDR2 is FNYEAQ. The V and J ends lost 3 bases and 5 bases, in that order; junction bases with no gene match: 11. The CDR3 reads CASSFEDRGQRSTEAFF. The DNA for the CDR3 is TGTGCCAGCAGCTTCGAGGACAGGGGGCAGCGGAGTACTGAAGCTTTCTTT.

This sequence joins TRBV7-8 and TRBJ2-1; D is possibly TRBD1 (6 bases). The V gene's germline CDR1 is SGHVS and CDR2 FQNEAQ. The CDR3 extends over 16 amino acids. V was pared by 1 base and J by 10 bases, with 20 bases between. CDR3 amino acids: CASSLVGQPPPYEQFF. CDR3 in DNA: TGTGCCAGCAGCTTAGTAGGACAGCCGCCCCCCTACGAGCAGTTCTTC.

The chain recombines TRBV7-2 with TRBJ1-4; no clear D. The CDR3 loop spans 16 amino acids. With 1 base removed from V and 1 base from J, the gap between germline ends came to 10 bases. Germline CDR1 reads SGHTA; CDR2 reads FQGNSA. CDR3 coding DNA: TGTGCCAGCAGCTTAGGGCTGCAAATAACTAATGAAAAACTGTTTTTT. This gives the protein CASSLGLQITNEKLFF.

This sequence joins TRBV7-2 and TRBJ2-5; D is unresolved. V lost 2 bases and J 2 bases, leaving 9 bases between the germline ends. Germline V CDR1 and CDR2: SGHTA, FQGNSA. The CDR3 spans 14 residues. CDR3 protein: CASSLRAAQETQYF. CDR3 DNA: TGTGCCAGCAGCTTAAGAGCAGCACAAGAGACCCAGTACTTC.

This clonotype has a handful of counts. The gene calls are TRBV3-1 and TRBJ1-6, with 11 bases aligning to TRBD1. V shed 4 bases and J 7 bases; nucleotides not matched to a gene: 6. CDR1 is LGHDT and CDR2 is YNNKEL in the germline V gene (reference sequence). The CDR3 has 16 residues. In nucleotides, the CDR3 is TGTGCCAGCAGCCCCTCCGGGACAGGGGGAAATTCACCCCTCCACTTT. It is translated as CASSPSGTGGNSPLHF.